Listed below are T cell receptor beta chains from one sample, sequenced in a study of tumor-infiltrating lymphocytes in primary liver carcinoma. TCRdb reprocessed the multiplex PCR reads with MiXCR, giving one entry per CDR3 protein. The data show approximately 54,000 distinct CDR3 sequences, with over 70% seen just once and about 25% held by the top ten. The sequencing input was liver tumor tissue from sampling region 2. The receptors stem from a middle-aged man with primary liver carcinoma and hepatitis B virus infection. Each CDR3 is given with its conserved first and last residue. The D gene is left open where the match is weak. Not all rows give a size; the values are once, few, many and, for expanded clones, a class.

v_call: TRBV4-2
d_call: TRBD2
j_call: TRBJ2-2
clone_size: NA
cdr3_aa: CVSTPGTSVNTGELFF
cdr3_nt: TGTGTCAGCACCCCGGGGACTAGCGTGAACACCGGTGAGCTGTTTTTT

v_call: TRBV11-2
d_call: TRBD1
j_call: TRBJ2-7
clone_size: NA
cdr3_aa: CTSSLSRGLTYEQYF
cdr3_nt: TGTACCAGCAGCTTAAGCAGGGGGCTTACCTACGAACAGTACTTC

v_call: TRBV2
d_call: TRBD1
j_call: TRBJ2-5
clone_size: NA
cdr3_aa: CASSEGQQESQYF
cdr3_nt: TGTGCCAGCAGTGAGGGACAGCAAGAGAGCCAGTACTTC

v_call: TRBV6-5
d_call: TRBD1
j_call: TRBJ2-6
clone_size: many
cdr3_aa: CASSSPLDRVPTGANVLTF
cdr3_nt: TGTGCCAGCAGTTCCCCCCTGGACAGGGTTCCGACCGGGGCCAACGTCCTGACTTTC

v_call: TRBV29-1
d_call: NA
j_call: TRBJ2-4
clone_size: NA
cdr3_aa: CSVGGPLGDQYF
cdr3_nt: TGCAGCGTTGGCGGACCTCTGGGGGATCAGTATTTC

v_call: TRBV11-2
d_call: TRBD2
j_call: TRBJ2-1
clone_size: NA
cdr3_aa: CASSFPRLAGEPYSKQFF
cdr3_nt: TGTGCCAGCAGTTTTCCTCGACTAGCGGGAGAACCCTACAGTAAGCAGTTCTTC

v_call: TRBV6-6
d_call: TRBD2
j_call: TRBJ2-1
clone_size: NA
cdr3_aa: CVSTGSTSLSYNEQFF
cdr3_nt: TGTGTCAGCACCGGGTCGACTAGCCTCTCCTACAATGAGCAGTTCTTC

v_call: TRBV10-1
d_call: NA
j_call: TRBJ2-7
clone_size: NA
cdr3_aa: CASHEVGGEGNYEQYF
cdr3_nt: TGTGCCTCGCATGAAGTCGGGGGCGAAGGGAACTACGAGCAGTACTTC

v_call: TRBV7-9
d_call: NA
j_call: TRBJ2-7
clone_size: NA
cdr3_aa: CASSLSSGPYEQDF
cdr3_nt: TGTGCCAGCAGCTTATCGTCAGGTCCCTACGAGCAGGACTTC

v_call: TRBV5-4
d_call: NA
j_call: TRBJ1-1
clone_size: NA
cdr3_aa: CASSSPHRTEAFF
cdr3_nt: TGTGCGAGCAGCTCCCCACACCGTACTGAAGCTTTCTTC

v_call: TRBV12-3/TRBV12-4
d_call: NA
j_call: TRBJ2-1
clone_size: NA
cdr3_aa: CVSSLLGNERFF
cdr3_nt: TGTGTCAGCAGTTTATTGGGGAATGAGCGGTTCTTC

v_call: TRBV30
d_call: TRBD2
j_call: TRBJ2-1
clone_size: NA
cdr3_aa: CAWSPGGREEFF
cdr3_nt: TGTGCCTGGAGCCCGGGGGGTAGGGAGGAGTTCTTC

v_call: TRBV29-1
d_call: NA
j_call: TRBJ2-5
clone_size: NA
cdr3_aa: CSVKGGLQETQYF
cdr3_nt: TGCAGCGTTAAAGGGGGACTTCAAGAGACCCAATACTTC

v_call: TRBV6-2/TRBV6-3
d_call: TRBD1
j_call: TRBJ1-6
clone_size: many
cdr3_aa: CAVRGQRNSPLHF
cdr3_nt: TGTGCCGTCCGGGGACAGAGAAATTCACCCCTCCACTTT

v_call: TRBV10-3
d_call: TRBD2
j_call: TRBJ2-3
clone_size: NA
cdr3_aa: CAISARILAGLSTNTQCF
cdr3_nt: TGTGCCATCAGTGCACGGATTTTAGCGGGACTTAGCACAAATACGCAGTGTTTT

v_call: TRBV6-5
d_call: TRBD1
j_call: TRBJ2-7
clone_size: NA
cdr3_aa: CANGDRSDEQYF
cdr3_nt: TGTGCCAACGGGGACAGGTCGGACGAACAGTACTTC

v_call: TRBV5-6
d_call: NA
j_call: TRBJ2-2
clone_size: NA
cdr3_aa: CASSSWRATGELFF
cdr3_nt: TGTGCCAGCAGCTCCTGGAGAGCCACCGGGGAGCTATTTTTT

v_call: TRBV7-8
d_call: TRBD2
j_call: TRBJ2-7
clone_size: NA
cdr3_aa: CACSLGTSGSYEQHF
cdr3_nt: TGTGCCTGCAGCCTCGGGACTAGCGGCTCCTACGAGCAGCACTTC

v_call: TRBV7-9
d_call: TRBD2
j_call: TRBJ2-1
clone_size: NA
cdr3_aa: CASSLAGGRELFF
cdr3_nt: TGTGCCAGCAGCTTAGCGGGTGGGAGGGAGCTGTTCTTC

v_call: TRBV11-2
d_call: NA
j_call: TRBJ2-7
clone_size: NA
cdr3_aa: CASSLAQGRGIEQYF
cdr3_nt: TGTGCCAGCAGCTTAGCTCAGGGGAGGGGTATCGAGCAGTACTTC

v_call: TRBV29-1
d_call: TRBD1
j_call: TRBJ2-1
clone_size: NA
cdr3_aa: CSELPGQGLDEQFF
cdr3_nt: TGCAGTGAATTGCCGGGACAGGGGCTGGATGAGCAGTTCTTC